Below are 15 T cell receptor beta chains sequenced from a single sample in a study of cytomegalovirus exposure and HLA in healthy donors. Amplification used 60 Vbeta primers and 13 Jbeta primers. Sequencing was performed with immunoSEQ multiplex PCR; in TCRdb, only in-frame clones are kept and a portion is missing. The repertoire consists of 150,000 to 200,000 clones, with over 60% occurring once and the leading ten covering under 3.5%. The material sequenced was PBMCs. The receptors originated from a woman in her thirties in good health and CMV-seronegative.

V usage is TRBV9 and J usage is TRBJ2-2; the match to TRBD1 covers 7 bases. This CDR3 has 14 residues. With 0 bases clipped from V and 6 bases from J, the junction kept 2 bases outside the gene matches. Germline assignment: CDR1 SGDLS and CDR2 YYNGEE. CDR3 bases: TGTGCCAGCAGCGTAGATCAGGGGGCCGGGGAGCTGTTTTTT. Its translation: CASSVDQGAGELFF.

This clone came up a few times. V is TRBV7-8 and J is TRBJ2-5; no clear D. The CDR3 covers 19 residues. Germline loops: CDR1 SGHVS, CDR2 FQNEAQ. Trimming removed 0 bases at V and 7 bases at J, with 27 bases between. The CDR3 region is CASSLALFPRVGHLVTQYF. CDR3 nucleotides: TGTGCCAGCAGCTTAGCGCTCTTTCCCCGGGTAGGCCATTTGGTGACCCAGTACTTC.

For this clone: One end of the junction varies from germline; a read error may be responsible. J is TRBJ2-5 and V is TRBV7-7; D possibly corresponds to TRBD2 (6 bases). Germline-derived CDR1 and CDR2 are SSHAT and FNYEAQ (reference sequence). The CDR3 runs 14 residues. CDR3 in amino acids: CASSLVSSGETQYF. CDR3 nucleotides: TGTGCTAGCAGCTTAGTTAGTAGCGGAGAGACCCAGTACTTC.

The CDR3 loop reads CASSRQEIATNEKLFF. The CDR3 coding sequence is TGTGCCAGCAGTCGACAGGAGATAGCAACTAATGAAAAACTGTTTTTT. The rearrangement links TRBV28 to TRBJ1-4, with TRBD1 as a possible D gene (6 bases). The CDR3 runs to 16 residues. V lost 5 bases and J lost 0, with 13 bases in between. In germline, CDR1 is MDHEN, CDR2 SYDVKM.

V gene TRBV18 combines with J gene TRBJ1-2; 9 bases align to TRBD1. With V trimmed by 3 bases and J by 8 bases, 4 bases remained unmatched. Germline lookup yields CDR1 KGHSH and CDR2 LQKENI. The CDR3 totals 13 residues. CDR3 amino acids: CASSPWTGEGYTF. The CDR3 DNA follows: TGTGCCAGCTCACCCTGGACAGGGGAAGGCTACACCTTC.

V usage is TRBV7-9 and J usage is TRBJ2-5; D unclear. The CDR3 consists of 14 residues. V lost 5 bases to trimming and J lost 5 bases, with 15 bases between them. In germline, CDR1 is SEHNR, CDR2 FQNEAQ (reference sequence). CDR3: CASSLSEGVETQYF. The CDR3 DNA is TGTGCCAGCAGCCTCTCGGAAGGAGTCGAGACCCAGTACTTC.

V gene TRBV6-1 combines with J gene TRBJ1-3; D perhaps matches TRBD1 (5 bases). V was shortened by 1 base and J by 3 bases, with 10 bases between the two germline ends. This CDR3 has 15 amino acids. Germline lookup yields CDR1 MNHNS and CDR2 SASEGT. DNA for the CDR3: TGTGCCAGCAGTGAAGTTTCAGGGCATGGAAACACCATATATTTT. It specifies CASSEVSGHGNTIYF.

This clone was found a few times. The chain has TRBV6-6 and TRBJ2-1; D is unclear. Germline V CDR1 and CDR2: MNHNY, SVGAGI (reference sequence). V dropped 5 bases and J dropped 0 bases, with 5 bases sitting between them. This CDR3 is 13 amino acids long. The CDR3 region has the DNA TGTGCCAGCAGTGAGAGCTCCTACAATGAGCAGTTCTTC. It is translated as CASSESSYNEQFF.

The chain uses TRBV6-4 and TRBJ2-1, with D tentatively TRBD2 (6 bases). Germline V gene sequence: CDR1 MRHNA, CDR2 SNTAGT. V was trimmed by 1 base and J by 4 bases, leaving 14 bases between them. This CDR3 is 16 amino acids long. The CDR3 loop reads CASSDYGVADYNEQFF. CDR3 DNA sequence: TGTGCCAGCAGTGACTACGGGGTAGCGGATTACAATGAGCAGTTCTTC.

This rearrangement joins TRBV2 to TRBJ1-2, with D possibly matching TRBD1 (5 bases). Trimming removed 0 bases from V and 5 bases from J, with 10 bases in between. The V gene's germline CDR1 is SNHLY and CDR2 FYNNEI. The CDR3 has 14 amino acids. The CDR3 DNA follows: TGTGCCAGCAGTGAAGCGCGGGGGGGGTATGGCTACACCTTC. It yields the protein CASSEARGGYGYTF.

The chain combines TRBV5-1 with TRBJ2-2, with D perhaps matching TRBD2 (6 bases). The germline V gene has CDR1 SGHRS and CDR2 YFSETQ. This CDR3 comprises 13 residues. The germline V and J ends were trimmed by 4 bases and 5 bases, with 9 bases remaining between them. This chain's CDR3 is CASSPRGTGELFF. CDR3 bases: TGCGCCAGCAGCCCGCGGGGAACCGGGGAGCTGTTTTTT.

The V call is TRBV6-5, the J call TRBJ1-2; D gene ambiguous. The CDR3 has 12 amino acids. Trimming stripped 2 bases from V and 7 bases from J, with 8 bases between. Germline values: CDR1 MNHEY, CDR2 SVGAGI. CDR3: CASSYTGSGYTF. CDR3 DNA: TGTGCCAGCAGTTACACGGGATCTGGCTACACCTTC.

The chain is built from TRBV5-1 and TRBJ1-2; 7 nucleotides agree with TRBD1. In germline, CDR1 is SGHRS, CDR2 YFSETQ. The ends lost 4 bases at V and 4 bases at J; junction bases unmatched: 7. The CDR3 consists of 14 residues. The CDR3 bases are TGCGCCAGCAGCGCCGAAGGGACAGCCTATGGCTACACCTTC. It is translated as CASSAEGTAYGYTF.

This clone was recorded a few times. The CDR3 bases are TGTGCCAGCAGGAGGACAGGGGCGCCCTATGGCTACACCTTC. Translated: CASRRTGAPYGYTF. The chain has TRBV5-4 and TRBJ1-2, with 9 bases identical to TRBD1. Per the germline V gene, CDR1 is SGHNT and CDR2 is YYREEE (reference sequence). The CDR3 runs 14 residues. V lost 5 bases to trimming and J lost 4 bases; unmatched junction nucleotides: 6.

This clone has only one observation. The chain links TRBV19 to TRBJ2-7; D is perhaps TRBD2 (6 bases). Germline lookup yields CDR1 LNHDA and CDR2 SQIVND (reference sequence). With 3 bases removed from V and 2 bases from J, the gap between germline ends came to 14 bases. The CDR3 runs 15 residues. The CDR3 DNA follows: TGTGCCAGTAGTATCGTCGGGGGTTACACCTACGAGCAGTACTTC. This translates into CASSIVGGYTYEQYF.